These 20 T cell receptor beta chains were all obtained from the same sample, sequenced in a study of T cell repertoires in cytomegalovirus infection. MiXCR, applied by TCRdb to the reads, yields one record per CDR3 protein. The profile shows some 940,000 distinct CDR3 sequences, about 33% of them singletons. What these receptors recognize is not known. The sample here was cultured CD8+ T cells from PBMCs, taken from culture after CMV antigen stimulation. All receptors come from a human donor in good health (CMV status not recorded). Some clones in this sample may be carry-over from other donors' samples.

This chain links TRBV14 with TRBJ2-6; D is undetermined. This CDR3 contains 16 residues. Looked up from germline, CDR1 is SGHDN and CDR2 is FVKESK. V was pared by 0 bases and J by 4 bases, with 10 bases between. The CDR3: CASSQDYITGANVLTF. For the CDR3, the DNA is TGTGCCAGCAGCCAAGACTACATAACGGGGGCCAACGTCCTGACTTTC.

The V gene is TRBV12-3 or TRBV12-4, the J gene TRBJ1-5; D remains ambiguous. Trimming left V 6 bases short and J 3 bases short, with 12 bases between. This CDR3 is 14 amino acids long. CDR3 bases: TGTGCCAGCAGCCTCCAGGATCTCAATCAGCCCCAGCATTTT. Translated, it gives CASSLQDLNQPQHF.

The chain recombines TRBV10-3 with TRBJ1-1; D call uncertain. This CDR3 comprises 13 residues. CDR1 is ENHRY and CDR2 is SYGVKD in the germline V gene. Trimming cost V 6 bases and J 6 bases, with 14 bases left between them. DNA of the CDR3: TGTGCCATCAGCAACCCCGGACGGCCTGAAGCTTTCTTT. Encoded protein: CAISNPGRPEAFF.

This clonotype has ten or more counts. This chain joins TRBV7-9 and TRBJ2-2, with a tentative D call TRBD1 (5 bases). This CDR3 has 16 amino acids. V dropped 4 bases and J dropped 3 bases, with 15 bases sitting between them. Germline CDR1 is SEHNR and CDR2 is FQNEAQ (reference sequence). Here the CDR3 reads CASSYPRKGDTGELFF. The CDR3 DNA follows: TGTGCCAGCAGCTATCCGCGGAAAGGGGACACCGGGGAGCTGTTTTTT.

This clonotype was observed a few times. The genes are TRBV29-1 and TRBJ1-1; weak D call: TRBD1 (5 bases). The V gene lost 4 bases and the J gene lost 5 bases, with 11 bases spanning the gap. Per the germline V gene, CDR1 is SQVTM and CDR2 is ANQGSEA. The CDR3 is made up of 12 amino acids. The CDR3 here is CSVARVGTEAFF. The CDR3 nucleotides are TGCAGCGTTGCCAGGGTGGGGACTGAAGCTTTCTTT.

A few counts support this clonotype. This CDR3 reads CASSLGASTASEQYV. CDR3 nucleotides: TGTGCCAGCAGTTTAGGGGCTTCGACAGCATCCGAGCAGTACGTC. The V gene is TRBV28, the J gene TRBJ2-7, with D perhaps TRBD1 (5 bases). Trimming cost V 2 bases and J 6 bases, with 17 bases left between them. This CDR3 has 15 amino acids. CDR1 MDHEN and CDR2 SYDVKM come from the germline V gene.

This clonotype has ten or more counts. The CDR3 nucleotides are TGTGCCAGCAGCTTAGAGGGACTCCAACCGGTCTCTGGAAACACCATATATTTT. Its protein is CASSLEGLQPVSGNTIYF. V usage is TRBV7-8 and J usage is TRBJ1-3; possible D gene TRBD1, 5 bases. The V end lost 1 base, the J end lost 0 bases, and 16 bases lay between the germline ends. This CDR3 spans 18 amino acids. Germline V gene sequence: CDR1 SGHVS, CDR2 FQNEAQ.

The chain links TRBV7-3 to TRBJ2-1, with D unresolved. This CDR3 contains 14 residues. Deletions cut 5 bases from V and 4 bases from J, with 12 bases between. CDR1 SGHTA and CDR2 FQGTGA come from the germline V gene. This CDR3 reads CASSLSIEYNEQFF. The CDR3 coding sequence is TGTGCCAGCAGCCTAAGTATAGAATACAATGAGCAGTTCTTC.

The genes are TRBV10-3 and TRBJ2-2; 8 positions match TRBD2. The CDR3 has 17 residues. CDR1 and CDR2 (germline): ENHRY, SYGVKD. With V trimmed by 5 bases and J by 1 base, 9 bases remained unmatched. The CDR3 reads CAISPLSGGQNTGELFF. The DNA for the CDR3 is TGTGCCATCAGTCCATTAAGCGGGGGCCAGAACACCGGGGAGCTGTTTTTT.

This clonotype was seen only once. The chain recombines TRBV29-1 with TRBJ2-7; TRBD2 is a possible D gene (5 bases). The germline V gene has CDR1 SQVTM and CDR2 ANQGSEA. This CDR3 contains 13 residues. The germline V and J ends were trimmed by 6 bases and 3 bases, with 15 bases remaining between them. DNA for the CDR3: TGCAGCGTCCGGGGTCGGGAAAACTACGAGCAGTACTTC. It specifies CSVRGRENYEQYF.

The J gene is TRBJ2-5, the V gene TRBV28, with 9 bases aligning to TRBD1. V shed 5 bases, J shed 0 bases, and the junction held 7 bases outside the gene matches. Germline V gives CDR1 MDHEN, CDR2 SYDVKM. CDR3 size: 16 residues. DNA for the CDR3: TGTGCCAGCAGTACCACCGGGACAGGGTACCAAGAGACCCAGTACTTC. Translated: CASSTTGTGYQETQYF.

At least ten counts were recorded for this clonotype. The J gene is TRBJ2-7, the V gene TRBV7-8, with TRBD1 as a possible D gene (6 bases). Germline V gene lookup returns CDR1 SGHVS and CDR2 FQNEAQ. V lost 4 bases, J lost 7 bases, and 17 bases lay in between. This CDR3 region has 14 residues. The CDR3 loop reads CASSSPGTHYEQYV. The CDR3 DNA follows: TGTGCCAGCAGCTCCCCCGGGACACATTATGAGCAGTACGTC.

This clonotype was detected a few times. The chain uses TRBV20-1 and TRBJ2-2; no definite D call. The CDR3 has 15 residues. Looked up from germline, CDR1 is DFQATT and CDR2 is SNEGSKA (reference sequence). Deletions cut 5 bases from V and 4 bases from J, with 17 bases between. The CDR3: CSASSLGPGTGELFF. CDR3 DNA: TGCAGTGCTTCTTCGTTAGGGCCAGGCACCGGGGAGCTGTTTTTT.

The rearrangement joins TRBV6-6 to TRBJ2-7; D is unclear. In germline, CDR1 is MNHNY, CDR2 SVGAGI (reference sequence). Trimming shortened V by 5 bases and J by 2 bases, and 19 bases separated the two germline ends. The CDR3 has 16 amino acids. CDR3 bases: TGTGCCAGCAGTGTAAATACCCAAGTTGTTCCCTACGAGCAGTACTTC. Its protein product is CASSVNTQVVPYEQYF.

The chain joins TRBV29-1 to TRBJ2-2; 12 bases line up with TRBD2. The CDR3 is 18 amino acids. Trimming at V came to 6 bases and at J to 3 bases, leaving 14 bases not matched to a gene. Looked up from germline, CDR1 is SQVTM and CDR2 is ANQGSEA. The CDR3 loop reads CSVRTVQGTSGHTGELFF. The CDR3 DNA sequence: TGCAGCGTCCGGACAGTCCAAGGGACTAGCGGGCACACCGGGGAGCTGTTTTTT.

The chain combines TRBV20-1 with TRBJ2-3; TRBD2 matches at 8 bases. V lost 5 bases to trimming and J lost 0 bases; unmatched junction nucleotides: 4. Germline V gene lookup returns CDR1 DFQATT and CDR2 SNEGSKA (reference sequence). The CDR3 runs to 14 residues. The CDR3 DNA is TGCAGTGCTCAAGAGCGGGGGAGCACAGATACGCAGTATTTT. Protein sequence: CSAQERGSTDTQYF.

The gene calls are TRBV6-4 and TRBJ2-1, with a possible D match to TRBD1 (6 bases). The CDR3 has 12 residues. Germline CDR1 is MRHNA and CDR2 is SNTAGT. Trimming took 5 bases from V and 9 from J, leaving 11 bases between them. The CDR3 DNA is TGTGCCAGCAGTCCTACAGGGTTTGAGCAGTTCTTC. It is translated as CASSPTGFEQFF.

In this sample, this clonotype turned up a few times. The rearrangement uses TRBV4-2 and TRBJ1-2; TRBD1 matches 7 bases. Losses at the gene ends were 3 bases for V and 5 bases for J; bases not matched to a gene: 3. This CDR3 spans 13 amino acids. Germline CDR1 and CDR2: LGHNA and YNFKEQ. The CDR3, as DNA: TGTGCCAGCAGCCAGACAGGGTTTTATGGCTACACCTTC. This sequence encodes CASSQTGFYGYTF.

V and J are TRBV12-3 or TRBV12-4 and TRBJ1-1, with D possibly TRBD1 on 6 matching bases. The CDR3 runs 13 residues. CDR3 region: CVTSRGGNTEAFF. DNA for the CDR3: TGTGTCACCAGCAGGGGTGGGAACACTGAAGCTTTCTTT.

The chain carries TRBV28 and TRBJ2-5, with D unresolved. The CDR3 consists of 14 residues. Per germline, CDR1 MDHEN and CDR2 SYDVKM. The V and J ends lost 5 bases and 3 bases respectively, with 13 bases between them. Here the CDR3 reads CASSRTASEETQYF. The DNA for the CDR3 is TGTGCCAGCAGTCGAACCGCCTCGGAAGAGACCCAGTACTTC.